This T cell receptor (beta chain) was profiled in a study of cytomegalovirus exposure and HLA in healthy donors. On this clone itself: Its specificity is not known.

PCR was performed using 60 Vbeta and 13 Jbeta primers. Assay used: immunoSEQ multiplex PCR; TCRdb lists only in-frame clones, some missing. The repertoire includes under 150,000 clones, about 81% of them detected once, and around 7.8% sits in the top ten. Overall study results and limits: Most observed TCR sequences were rare, whereas some public TCRs were detected in many donors. It was in a later analysis that TCR association rates were seen to vary by HLA locus, highest for DRB1 and lowest for HLA-C. It was taken for granted in presence/absence analyses that sequencing depth across donors was roughly uniform. Later analysis suggested links between common viral pathogens and several top significant clusters.

Germline V gene lookup returns CDR1 SGHAT and CDR2 FQNNGV. The CDR3 totals 14 residues. The V end was cut by 6 bases, the J end by 1 base, with 12 bases between. Sample: PBMCs. This chain uses TRBV11-2 with TRBJ1-1; D not certain. The origin of this receptor is a woman between 50 and 59 years old in good health and CMV-seropositive. In DNA, the CDR3 is TGTGCCAGCAGGTTACGGAGGGCGAACACTGAAGCTTTCTTT. Its translation: CASRLRRANTEAFF.